This T cell receptor beta chain was retrieved from a study of T cell responses to AZD1222 COVID-19 vaccine (dated by TCRdb to about 2021). For the study in its entirety: TCR sequencing was performed for more than 230 trial participants, of whom roughly 200 were given two doses of AZD1222 and around 25 were given two doses of MenACWY control vaccine. Enrollment into the trials was organized by age into subgroups of 18-55, 56-69 and 70-plus years, and those subgroups contained roughly 150, 30 and 60 TCR-sequenced participants, respectively. The research as a whole found: A significant rise in spike-specific TCR breadth and depth was observed after two AZD1222 doses relative to day 0 and relative to MenACWY recipients. Conclusions about previously exposed vaccinees are limited, since just 6 or 7 AZD1222 recipients were seropositive for SARS-CoV-2 at baseline. Because no day 14 peak-response samples were available, repertoires were characterized only after the peak T cell response. In the small 56-69-year group, the increase in depth fell short of significance, most likely because of low power. Reportedly, almost half of the unique spike-specific TCRs recognized epitopes lying outside the regions that are mutated in the B.1.351 and B.1.1.7 variants. Most participants were white British and females outnumbered males, and the authors suggested that clonal diversity may have been underestimated. The whole spike protein was spanned by vaccine-associated CD4 TCRs, and dominant responses were seen in regions 160-218 and 743-854.

The CDR3 regions of human TCRbeta chains were subjected to immunosequencing. As for how the authors treated the data: TCRs in the repertoires were matched against a reference library of SARS-CoV-2-specific TCRs that had been generated with the MIRA antigen-specificity platform. Breadth meant the fraction of unique TCRs that were SARS-CoV-2-associated, whereas depth meant the fraction of total T cells that were SARS-CoV-2-associated. Using the MIRA data, every spike-specific TCR was mapped to the spike region that the TCR reacted to and assigned to either a CD4 or a CD8 class. Log10-transformed breadth and depth values were compared by one-way ANOVA with Sidak's multiple comparisons tests. TCRdb obtained this table from immuneACCESS and retained in-frame rearrangements with V and J assigned. These tables miss some clones; where compared with another copy, unresolved V genes account for less than half of the shortfall, and the remainder is unexplained. V, J and clone size are those of that table, while D and trimming were read from the DNA. The sample yields approximately 110,000 clones; roughly 85% were counted once. 4.4% of the sample lies in the top ten.

This specimen's time point label, interpreted: about 28 days (+/-7) after the second vaccine dose. AZD1222 recipients given second doses at about 4 weeks or at about 12 weeks were pooled, since spike-specific TCR depth and breadth were not found to differ between the two schedules. Vaccinee samples came from UK trials COV001 and COV002, including a single-blind randomized controlled phase 2/3 trial of AZD1222 (ChAdOx1 nCoV-19) in healthy adults. For TCRbeta chain sequencing, PBMC samples were collected from trial participants at day 0 and at day 28 after the second dose. Of note for this clone: Its antigen is unknown. Base qualities are not provided; no much larger clone lies one nucleotide away.

The CDR1 and CDR2 encoded by the germline V gene are SNHLY and FYNNEI. The CDR3 goes from the cysteine to the phenylalanine over 13 residues. Kept here is only the CDR3 DNA, which spans 39 bases and is read in frame from base 1. V is cut by 2 bases and J by 0 bases, and the space between the germline ends is 2 bases. This specimen consisted of peripheral blood, obtained 28 days after the second AZD1222 dose. This chain is built from TRBV2 and TRBJ1-5, with the D gene not confidently named. The receptor was isolated from an adult who received the AZD1222 COVID-19 vaccine. The CDR3 region reads CASSENSNQPQHF. The sequence in DNA is TGTGCCAGCAGTGAAAATAGCAATCAGCCCCAGCATTTT.